A single sample gave rise to the 18 T cell receptor beta chains below, sequenced in a study of OX40 agonist ivuxolimab in advanced cancers. The library was prepared using the immunoSEQ multiplex PCR assay. TCRdb took over this immuneACCESS table, retaining in-frame rearrangements with V and J assigned. Such tables are incomplete; in checked studies, under half of the missing clones stem from an unresolved V gene, and the remainder is unexplained. This sample has 26,000 or so clones in its table, and approximately 80% of those were observed once. Jointly, the top ten make up about 15% of the sample. Sequencing was performed on CD4+ or CD8+ T cells sorted from blood, taken in a trial of the OX40 agonist ivuxolimab. Receptor source: an adult with an advanced solid tumor such as melanoma, head and neck, liver or kidney cancer.

This chain uses TRBV7-6 with TRBJ1-2, with 8 bases identical to TRBD1. Per the germline V gene, CDR1 is SGHVS and CDR2 is FNYEAQ. V shed 4 bases, J shed 6 bases, and the junction held 4 bases outside the gene matches. The CDR3 has 13 residues. CDR3 in DNA: TGTGCCAGCAGCTCTACAGGGGGACATGGCTACACCTTC. This sequence encodes CASSSTGGHGYTF.

The chain recombines TRBV6-6 with TRBJ1-2, with TRBD1 matching over 9 bases. V lost 2 bases, J lost 4 bases, and 2 bases stayed unmatched. Germline CDR1 MNHNY, CDR2 SVGAGI (reference sequence). CDR3 length equals 14 residues. The CDR3 nucleotides read TGTGCCAGCAGTTACACGGACAGGGGCTATGGCTACACCTTC. Translation: CASSYTDRGYGYTF.

The chain links TRBV5-1 to TRBJ2-5; 9 bases are shared with TRBD2. The ends lost 4 bases at V and 4 bases at J; junction bases unmatched: 5. The CDR3 runs to 14 residues. CDR1 is SGHRS, CDR2 YFSETQ, per germline. The CDR3 DNA is TGCGCCAGCAGCGGAAAGACTAGCGGAGAGACCCAGTACTTC. Protein product: CASSGKTSGETQYF.

The chain couples TRBV5-6 to TRBJ2-5; D possibly matches TRBD1 or TRBD2 (6 bases each). The CDR3 extends over 15 amino acids. With 4 bases removed from V and 3 bases from J, the gap between germline ends came to 16 bases. CDR1 and CDR2 (germline): SGHDT, YYEEEE. The CDR3 region is CASSGGTRPEETQYF. The CDR3, as DNA: TGTGCCAGCAGCGGGGGGACAAGGCCAGAAGAGACCCAGTACTTC.

The rearrangement uses TRBV7-6 and TRBJ2-3; the match to TRBD2 covers 9 bases. The CDR3 is 15 residues long. Trimming cost V 5 bases and J 2 bases; bases outside gene matches: 5. CDR1 SGHVS and CDR2 FNYEAQ come from the germline V gene. This CDR3 is CASSRGLAPTDTQYF. The CDR3 bases are TGTGCCAGCAGCCGGGGACTAGCTCCCACAGATACGCAGTATTTT.

This clone was picked up a small number of times. The V call is TRBV5-4, the J call TRBJ2-6, with 7 bases fitting TRBD1. This CDR3 is built from 15 residues. The V segment lost 4 bases and the J segment 1 base; nucleotides outside the gene matches: 2. Germline lookup yields CDR1 SGHNT and CDR2 YYREEE (reference sequence). This CDR3 reads CASSTTGSGANVLTF. DNA for the CDR3: TGTGCCAGCAGCACGACAGGGTCTGGGGCCAACGTCCTGACTTTC.

The gene calls are TRBV6-5 and TRBJ1-3; 7 bases match TRBD1. The CDR3 is 16 residues long. Per germline, CDR1 MNHEY and CDR2 SVGAGI. The trim removed 0 bases at V and 3 bases at J, leaving 5 bases unmatched. The CDR3 is CASSYSQQGFGNTIYF. The CDR3 DNA reads TGTGCCAGCAGTTACTCGCAACAGGGGTTTGGAAACACCATATATTTT.

In its sample, this clone was seen a few times. The rearrangement joins TRBV5-1 to TRBJ2-1; no clear D. The CDR3 is 14 residues long. Germline CDR1 SGHRS, CDR2 YFSETQ. The ends were cut back, 2 bases at V and 6 bases at J, with 12 bases in the middle. The CDR3 DNA sequence: TGCGCCAGCAGCTTATTAGACAAGCGCAATGAGCAGTTCTTC. This encodes CASSLLDKRNEQFF.

V and J are TRBV7-3 and TRBJ2-7, with D perhaps TRBD1 (6 bases). The V end lost 5 bases, the J end lost 1 base, and 12 bases lay between the germline ends. Germline V gene data show CDR1 as SGHTA and CDR2 as FQGTGA. This CDR3 has 14 residues. The CDR3 DNA sequence: TGTGCCAGCAGCCCGGACAGCCTGTCCTACGAGCAGTACTTC. Protein sequence: CASSPDSLSYEQYF.

The chain links TRBV5-1 to TRBJ2-2; 9 nucleotides match TRBD2. Trimming at V came to 1 base and at J to 4 bases, leaving 5 bases not matched to a gene. Germline lookup yields CDR1 SGHRS and CDR2 YFSETQ. CDR3 length: 16 residues. The CDR3 sequence is CASSLMLAGPTGELFF. CDR3 nucleotides: TGCGCCAGCAGCTTGATGCTAGCGGGGCCCACCGGGGAGCTGTTTTTT.

This clone has only a few counts. This chain connects TRBV7-6 to TRBJ1-1; 7 bases line up with TRBD1. The V gene end was trimmed by 5 bases and the J gene end by 0 bases; junction bases not matched to a gene: 6. Looked up from germline, CDR1 is SGHVS and CDR2 is FNYEAQ. This CDR3 has 15 amino acids. The CDR3 DNA is TGTGCCAGCAGCCTGGGACAGCCTATGAACACTGAAGCTTTCTTT. Its translation: CASSLGQPMNTEAFF.

A few counts support this clone. The V and J genes are TRBV5-4 and TRBJ2-7, with 7 bases aligning to TRBD2. Germline V lookup: CDR1 SGHNT, CDR2 YYREEE (reference sequence). The CDR3 spans 14 residues. The junction had 5 bases not matched to a gene; V was cut back by 2 bases and J by 3 bases. CDR3 sequence: CASSFSRGSYEQYF. In DNA, the CDR3 is TGTGCCAGCAGCTTTTCGCGGGGGAGCTACGAGCAGTACTTC.

The chain has TRBV4-1 and TRBJ2-7; either TRBD1 or TRBD2 may supply D (5 bases each). Germline CDR1 MGHRA, CDR2 YSYEKL. Trimming removed 4 bases at V and 8 bases at J, with 24 bases between. The CDR3 extends over 16 amino acids. CDR3 in DNA: TGCGCCAGCAGCCGCAGTTCCAGGGAGCAACCGTTGCAGCAGTACTTC. This sequence encodes CASSRSSREQPLQQYF.

The rearrangement links TRBV7-6 to TRBJ2-1; D possibly corresponds to TRBD1 (6 bases). Germline CDR1 is SGHVS and CDR2 is FNYEAQ. The CDR3 totals 17 residues. The V and J ends lost 0 bases and 10 bases respectively, with 22 bases between them. CDR3: CASSLAEQGNPLKEQFF. CDR3 nucleotides: TGTGCCAGCAGCTTAGCGGAGCAGGGGAACCCCTTAAAAGAGCAGTTCTTC.

V usage is TRBV2 and J usage is TRBJ2-4; D unclear. CDR3 length: 15 residues. Trimming removed 4 bases at V and 2 bases at J, with 12 bases between. The germline V gene encodes CDR1 SNHLY and CDR2 FYNNEI. The CDR3 nucleotides read TGTGCCAGCAGTGTTTTGGATGGGTCCAAAAACATTCAGTACTTC. Encoded protein: CASSVLDGSKNIQYF.

A few counts support this clone. V usage is TRBV10-2 and J usage is TRBJ2-5, with a weak D call TRBD2 (5 bases). This CDR3 spans 14 amino acids. From germline, CDR1 is WSHSY and CDR2 SAAADI. Trimming shortened V by 7 bases and J by 5 bases, and 17 bases separated the two germline ends. CDR3 nucleotides: TGCGCCAGCATGTTCGCACTGACGGGGGAGACCCAGTACTTC. Translating gives CASMFALTGETQYF.

The V gene is TRBV29-1, the J gene TRBJ2-5; D is uncertain. V was cut by 6 bases and J by 5 bases, with 16 bases left in between. The germline CDR1 and CDR2 sequences are SQVTM and ANQGSEA. The CDR3 is 13 residues long. The CDR3 nucleotides read TGCAGCGTAGCCCCGGTGTTTTCGGAGACCCAGTACTTC. Amino acid sequence: CSVAPVFSETQYF.

The sample holds one count of this clone. The CDR3 sequence: CASSLRGTGEGNYGYTF. The CDR3, as DNA: TGTGCCAGCAGCTTACGAGGAACAGGGGAAGGGAACTATGGCTACACCTTC. The V and J genes are TRBV7-9 and TRBJ1-2; TRBD1 agrees at 7 bases. With 2 bases clipped from V and 2 bases from J, the junction kept 11 bases outside the gene matches. The CDR3 loop spans 17 amino acids. CDR1 and CDR2 (germline): SEHNR, FQNEAQ (reference sequence). Together with reference TRBV7-9 and TRBJ1-2, the CDR3 gives the full variable domain: DTGVSQNPRHKITKRGQNVTFRCDPISEHNRLYWYRQTLGQGPEFLTYFQNEAQLEKSRLLSDRFSAERPKGSFSTLEIQRTEQGDSAMYLCASSLRGTGEGNYGYTFGSGTRLTVV.